This record concerns one T cell receptor (beta chain) sequence. Its antigen is unidentified. RNA and DNA were co-extracted from about 20-30 mg of unsorted bulk tissue. Trimming left V 2 bases short and J 7 bases short, with 15 bases between. This CDR3 comprises 14 residues. TCR beta cDNA came from roughly 450 ng total RNA, primed with a constant-region primer. Amplification in three nested multiplex PCR rounds with slightly modified ARM-PCR gave rise to TCR beta libraries. Forward primers for TRBV1-TRBV30 and a C-beta reverse primer served the first two PCR rounds, at around 11 cycles each. MiXCR was run by TCRdb on the multiplex PCR reads, yielding one entry per CDR3 protein. This table holds about 22,000 distinct CDR3 sequences, 75% to 80% found once. These data originate in a study of tumor-infiltrating lymphocytes in primary liver carcinoma. Study summary: The patient group consisted of men and women aged 30 to 69 years. Study-level results: Among the pair types, tumor region pairs showed more overlap than tumor-adjacent and tumor-blood pairs.

This rearrangement joins TRBV12-3 or TRBV12-4 to TRBJ2-7; D gene ambiguous. The clonotype comes from a woman aged 25 to 45 with primary liver carcinoma and hepatitis B virus infection. Sequencing was carried out using liver tumor tissue from sampling region 1. Subset denoted: tumor region T1, superior pole. The CDR3 nucleotides read TGTGCCAGCAGTTTACTGCGCGGTAGCAGGGAGCAGTACTTC. It is translated as CASSLLRGSREQYF.